This TCR beta chain came from a study of control samples from healthy donors and cancer patients. This table comes from immunoSEQ multiplex PCR, and its TCRdb copy is limited to in-frame clones, with some not included. The repertoire holds roughly 100,000 clones, with around 88% as singletons. V lost 6 bases and J lost 4, with 9 bases in between. Per the germline V gene, CDR1 is SQVTM and CDR2 is ANQGSEA. This CDR3 has 11 residues. This chain links TRBV29-1 with TRBJ1-2; D possibly corresponds to TRBD1 (5 bases). The clonotype was recovered from a man aged 30 to 39 in good health. What was sequenced was blood. In DNA, the CDR3 is TGCAGCGTCCGTGACAGCTATGGCTACACCTTC. Translation: CSVRDSYGYTF. Based on the CDR3 plus reference TRBV29-1 and TRBJ1-2, the full variable domain is SAVISQKPSRDICQRGTSLTIQCQVDSQVTMMFWYRQQPGQSLTLIATANQGSEATYESGFVIDKFPISRPNLTFSTLTVSNMSPEDSSIYLCSVRDSYGYTFGSGTRLTVV.